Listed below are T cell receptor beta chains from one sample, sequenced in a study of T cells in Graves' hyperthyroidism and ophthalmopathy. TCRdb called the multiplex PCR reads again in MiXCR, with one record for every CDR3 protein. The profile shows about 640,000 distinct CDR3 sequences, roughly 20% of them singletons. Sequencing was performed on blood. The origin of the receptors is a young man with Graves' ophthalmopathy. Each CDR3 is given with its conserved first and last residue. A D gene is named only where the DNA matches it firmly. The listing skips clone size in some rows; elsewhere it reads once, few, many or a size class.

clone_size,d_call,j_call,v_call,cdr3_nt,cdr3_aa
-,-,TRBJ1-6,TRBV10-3,TGTGCCATCAGTGAACGCGGGGAGGATTCACCCCTCCACTTT,CAISERGEDSPLHF
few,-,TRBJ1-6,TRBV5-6,TGTGCCAGCAGCTTGGTAGAGTCACCCCTCCACTTT,CASSLVESPLHF
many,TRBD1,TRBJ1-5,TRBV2,TGTGCCAGCAGAACCGGGACAGTTAATCAGCCCCAGCATTTT,CASRTGTVNQPQHF
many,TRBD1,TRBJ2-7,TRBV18,TGTGCCAGCTCACGGTCCGGGACAGCAAACTCCTACGAGCAGTACTTC,CASSRSGTANSYEQYF
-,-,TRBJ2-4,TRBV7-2,TGTGCCAGCAGCTTGGAGACAGGTAGAACGTACATTCAGTACTTC,CASSLETGRTYIQYF
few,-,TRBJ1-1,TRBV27,TGTGCCAGCACTGCCCCGGGACACGCTGAAGCTTTCTTT,CASTAPGHAEAFF
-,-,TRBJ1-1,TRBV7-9,TGTGCCAGCAGCTTAGCGCTGGAGAAGAACACTGAAGCTTTCTTT,CASSLALEKNTEAFF
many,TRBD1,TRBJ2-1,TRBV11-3,TGTGCCAGCAGCTTCCGAGCATCGGGACAGGGCTCCTACAATGAGCAGTTCTTC,CASSFRASGQGSYNEQFF
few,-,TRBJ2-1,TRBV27,TGTGCCAGCAGTTCCTCGATAGGACTAACTAAGGGAGAGCAGTTCTTC,CASSSSIGLTKGEQFF
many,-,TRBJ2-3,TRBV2,TGTGCCAGCAGGGGCGTGAGACGTAACACAGATACGCAGTATTTT,CASRGVRRNTDTQYF
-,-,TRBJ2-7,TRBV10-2,TGCGCCAGCATGGACAGAAGGAGCTACGAGCAGTACTTC,CASMDRRSYEQYF
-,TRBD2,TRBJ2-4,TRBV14,TGTGCCAGCAGCCATGGGACTAGCGGGAGCAAAAACATTCAGTACTTC,CASSHGTSGSKNIQYF
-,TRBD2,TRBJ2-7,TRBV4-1,TGCGCCAGCAGCCAACCGACTCACCTTACTAGCGGGATCTACGAGCAGTACTTC,CASSQPTHLTSGIYEQYF
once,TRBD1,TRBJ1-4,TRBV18,TGTGCCAGCGCCACCGCCTCGTCACGACAGGGAGGTGAAAAACTGTTTTTT,CASATASSRQGGEKLFF
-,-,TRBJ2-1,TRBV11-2,TGTGCCAGCAGCTTAGATGCCTCCGGCGGGACCTACAATGAGCAGTTCTTC,CASSLDASGGTYNEQFF
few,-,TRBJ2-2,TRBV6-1,TGTGCCAGCAGGCGGGACCCAGCCTCGGGTGGGGAGCTGTTTTTT,CASRRDPASGGELFF
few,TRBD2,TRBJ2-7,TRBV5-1,TGCGCCAGCAGCCCTGAGCGGGAGGAGTACTACGAGCAGTACTTC,CASSPEREEYYEQYF
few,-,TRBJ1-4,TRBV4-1,TGCGCCAGCAGCCAAGATGACAGCGTTGCAACTAATGAAAAACTGTTTTTT,CASSQDDSVATNEKLFF
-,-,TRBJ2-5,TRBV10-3,TGTGCCATCAGTGCGAAATCCCCAGGGGGGGGGGAGACCCAGTACTTC,CAISAKSPGGGETQYF
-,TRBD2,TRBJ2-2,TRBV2,TGTGCCAGCCTAAGGACTAGCGGAAACACCGGGGAGCTGTTTTTT,CASLRTSGNTGELFF
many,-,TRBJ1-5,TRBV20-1,TGCAGTGCTAGCGGCGATAGCAATCAGCCCCAGCATTTT,CSASGDSNQPQHF
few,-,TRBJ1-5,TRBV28,TGTGCCAGCAGTTTGGGGGGCAGGGTGGGAAATCAGCCCCAGCATTTT,CASSLGGRVGNQPQHF
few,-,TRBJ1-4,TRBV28,TGTGCCAGCAGTTTTGCCGGGGCCGGTGAAAAACTGTTTTTT,CASSFAGAGEKLFF
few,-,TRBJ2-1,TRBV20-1,TGCAGTGCTCGGGCGGAGGTCTCCTACAATGAGCAGTTCTTC,CSARAEVSYNEQFF
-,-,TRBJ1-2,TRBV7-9,TGTGCCAGCAGCTTAACCGACACTCTTGGGTATGGCTACACCTTC,CASSLTDTLGYGYTF
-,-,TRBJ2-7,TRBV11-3,TGTGCCAGCAGCTTAGATCCGATAGAGGAGCAGTACTTC,CASSLDPIEEQYF
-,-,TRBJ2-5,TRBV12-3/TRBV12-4,TGTGCCAGCAGTGTGGCGCCCGGGACCCAGTACTTC,CASSVAPGTQYF
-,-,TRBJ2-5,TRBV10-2,TGCGCCAGCAGGGTGGGCTTCCAAGAGACCCAGTACTTC,CASRVGFQETQYF
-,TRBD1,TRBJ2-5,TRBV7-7,TGTGCTAGCAGCCGGGACAGACAAGAGGCCCAGTACTTC,CASSRDRQEAQYF
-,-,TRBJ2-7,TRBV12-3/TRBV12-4,TGTGCCAGCAGTCCCGGGACCACCACTGAGCAGTACTTC,CASSPGTTTEQYF
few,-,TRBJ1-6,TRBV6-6,TGTGCCAGCAGTTACTCCTCCACATTGACAGATTCCAATTCACCCCTCCACTTT,CASSYSSTLTDSNSPLHF
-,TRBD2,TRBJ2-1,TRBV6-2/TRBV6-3,TGTGCCAGCAGCCTACTAGCGGGAGAATTAGGTGAGCAGTTCTTC,CASSLLAGELGEQFF
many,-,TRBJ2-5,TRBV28,TGTGCCAGCAGTCAAGGAGGGGGAGAGACCCAGTACTTC,CASSQGGGETQYF
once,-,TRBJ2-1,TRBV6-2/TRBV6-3,TGTGCCAGCAGTTACGACGGCGAGTCCGGGTCCCACAATGAGCAGTTCTTC,CASSYDGESGSHNEQFF
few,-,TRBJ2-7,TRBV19,TGTGCCAGTAGTGCACTCCAGGGGTACGAGCAGTACTTC,CASSALQGYEQYF
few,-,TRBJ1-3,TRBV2,TGTGCCAGCATCGGACACAGCTCTGGAAACACCATATATTTT,CASIGHSSGNTIYF